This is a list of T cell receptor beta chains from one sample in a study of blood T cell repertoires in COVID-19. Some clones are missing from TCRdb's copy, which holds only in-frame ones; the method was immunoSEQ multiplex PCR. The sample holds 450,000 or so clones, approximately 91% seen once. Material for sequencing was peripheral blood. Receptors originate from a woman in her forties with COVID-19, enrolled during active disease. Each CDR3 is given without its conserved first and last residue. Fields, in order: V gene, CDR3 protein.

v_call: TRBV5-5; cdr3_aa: ASRFPGEGETQY
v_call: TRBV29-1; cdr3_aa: SAAGQGTGYT
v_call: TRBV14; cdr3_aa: ASSPTGLGAEAF
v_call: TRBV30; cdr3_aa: ACILAGGPHEQY
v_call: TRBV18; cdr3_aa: AGRDIENTEAF
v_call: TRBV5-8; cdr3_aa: ASSGQANTGELF
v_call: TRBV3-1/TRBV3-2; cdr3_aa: ASSQQGMNTEAF
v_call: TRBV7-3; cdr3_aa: ASSLFGGAPDTQY
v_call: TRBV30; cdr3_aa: AWSVRAGANNEQF
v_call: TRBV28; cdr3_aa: ASSFPTGGKDTQY
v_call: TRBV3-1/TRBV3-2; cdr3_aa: ASSPLSQGAYGYT
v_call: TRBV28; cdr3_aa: ASSRTIYTDTQY
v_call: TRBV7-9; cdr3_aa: ASSFAGTSGRGLYEQY
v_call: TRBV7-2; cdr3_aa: ASSLTGTYNTGELF